This record looks at one T cell receptor beta chain sequence and its context. J gave up 5 bases and V 0 bases, and 10 bases lay outside the gene matches. Germline V gives CDR1 SGDLS, CDR2 YYNGEE. The CDR3 runs to 16 residues. Generated by immunoSEQ multiplex PCR, the TCRdb table keeps only in-frame clones and is missing some. The sample contains about 1.1 million clones, approximately 80% of which appear only once. This record belongs to a study of shared clonotypes between healthy human individuals. The sequence was obtained from a man younger than 30 in good health. Some clones in this sample may be carry-over from other donors' samples. Sequencing was performed on memory CD4+ T cells from PBMCs. Subset reported: CD45RA-negative fraction. The genes are TRBV9 and TRBJ2-5; 7 nucleotides align to TRBD2. The CDR3 nucleotides read TGTGCCAGCAGCGTAGCTACGGGGGGTACCTGGGAGACCCAGTACTTC. This codes for CASSVATGGTWETQYF. The full variable domain, completed using reference TRBV9 and TRBJ2-5, is DSGVTQTPKHLITATGQRVTLRCSPRSGDLSVYWYQQSLDQGLQFLIQYYNGEERAKGNILERFSAQQFPDLHSELNLSSLELGDSALYFCASSVATGGTWETQYFGPGTRLLVL.